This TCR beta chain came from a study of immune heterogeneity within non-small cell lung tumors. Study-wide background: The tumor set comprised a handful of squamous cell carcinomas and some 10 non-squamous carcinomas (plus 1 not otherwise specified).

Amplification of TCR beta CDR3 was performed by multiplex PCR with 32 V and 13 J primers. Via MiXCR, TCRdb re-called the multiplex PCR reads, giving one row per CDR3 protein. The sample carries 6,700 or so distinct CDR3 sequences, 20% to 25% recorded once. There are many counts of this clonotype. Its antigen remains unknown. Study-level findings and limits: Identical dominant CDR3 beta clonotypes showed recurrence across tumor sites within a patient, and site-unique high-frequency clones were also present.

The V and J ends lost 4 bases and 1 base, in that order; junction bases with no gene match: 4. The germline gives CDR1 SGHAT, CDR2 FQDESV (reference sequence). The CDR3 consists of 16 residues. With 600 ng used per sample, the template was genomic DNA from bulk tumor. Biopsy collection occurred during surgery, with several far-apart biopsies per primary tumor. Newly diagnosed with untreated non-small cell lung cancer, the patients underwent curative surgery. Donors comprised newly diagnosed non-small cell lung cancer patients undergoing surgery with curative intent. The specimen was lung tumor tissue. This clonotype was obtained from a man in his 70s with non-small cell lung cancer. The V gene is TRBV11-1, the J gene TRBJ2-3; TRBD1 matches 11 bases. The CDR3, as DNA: TGTGCCAGCAGCTCGCGGGACAGGGGGGGCACAGATACGCAGTATTTT. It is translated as CASSSRDRGGTDTQYF.